The text below deals with one TCR beta chain. This specimen comes from a study of blood T cell repertoires in COVID-19. Study-level information: The cDNA or gDNA used as material had been derived from T cells, B-cell-depleted T cells, or PBMCs.

The CDR3 is made up of 12 amino acids. Germline V gives CDR1 LNHDA, CDR2 SQIVND (reference sequence). V was shortened by 10 bases and J by 5 bases, with 12 bases between the two germline ends. How the authors handled the data: From reference gene primer amplification, estimates of nucleated cell counts were derived. Clones were sequenced by immunoSEQ multiplex PCR, and TCRdb holds only the in-frame ones, with some missing. The V and J calls and clone size come from that table; D and trimming were worked out from the DNA. Of 78,000 or so clones in the sample, about 87% were seen once. The chain recombines TRBV19 with TRBJ1-5; a weak D match, TRBD1 (6 bases). Source material: peripheral blood. The sequence came from a woman in her forties or fifties with acute or convalescent COVID-19. The DNA of the CDR3 is TGTGCCACTAGGACAGAATATCAGCCCCAGCATTTT. Translated, it gives CATRTEYQPQHF. The full variable domain, in which reference TRBV19 and TRBJ1-5 provide the parts outside the CDR3, is DGGITQSPKYLFRKEGQNVTLSCEQNLNHDAMYWYRQDPGQGLRLIYYSQIVNDFQKGDIAEGYSVSREKKESFPLTVTSAQKNPTAFYLCATRTEYQPQHFGDGTRLSIL.